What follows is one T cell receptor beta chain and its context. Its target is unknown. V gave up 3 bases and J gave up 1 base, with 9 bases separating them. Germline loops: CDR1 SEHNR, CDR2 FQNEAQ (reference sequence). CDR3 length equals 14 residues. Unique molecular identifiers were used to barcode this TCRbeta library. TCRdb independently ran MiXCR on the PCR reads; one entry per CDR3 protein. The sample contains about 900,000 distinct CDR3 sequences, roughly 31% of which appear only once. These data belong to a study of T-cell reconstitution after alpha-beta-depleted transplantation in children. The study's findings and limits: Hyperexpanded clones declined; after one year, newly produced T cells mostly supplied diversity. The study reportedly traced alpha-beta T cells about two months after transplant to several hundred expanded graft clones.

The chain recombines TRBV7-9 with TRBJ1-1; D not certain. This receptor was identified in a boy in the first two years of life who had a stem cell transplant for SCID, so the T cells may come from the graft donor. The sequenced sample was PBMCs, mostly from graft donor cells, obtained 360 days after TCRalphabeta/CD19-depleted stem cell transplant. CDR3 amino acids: CASSFATTNTEAFF. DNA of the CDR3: TGTGCCAGCAGCTTCGCCACCACGAACACTGAAGCTTTCTTT.